This T cell receptor beta chain was recovered during a study of T cell responses to AZD1222 COVID-19 vaccine. Overall study: Second-dose schedules of about 4 or about 12 weeks were combined. Study-level results: All repertoire sampling was performed exclusively after the peak T cell response. Seropositivity was recorded at baseline in only a handful of AZD1222 recipients. Donors skewed white British and female; clonal diversity was possibly underestimated.

TCRdb's copy holds only in-frame clones and misses some; the assay was immunoSEQ multiplex PCR. The repertoire consists of over 100,000 clones, with about 80% occurring once and the leading ten covering about 9.4%. Of note for this clone: Its antigen remains unidentified.

CDR1 and CDR2 (germline): LGHDT, YNNKEL (reference sequence). There are 15 residues in the CDR3. V was cut by 1 base and J by 6 bases, with 13 bases left in between. The chain carries TRBV3-1 (or the pseudogene TRBV3-2) and TRBJ2-1; D is uncertain. The clonotype was recovered from an adult in good health. The material sequenced was peripheral blood, taken on day 0 of AZD1222 vaccination. The CDR3 sequence: CASSQATPPGNEQFF. The CDR3 DNA reads as TGTGCCAGCAGCCAAGCTACTCCCCCCGGCAATGAGCAGTTCTTC.